Described below is a single T cell receptor beta chain sequence and its context. These data belong to a study of T cell changes during pregnancy in multiple sclerosis. Data came from immunoSEQ multiplex PCR; TCRdb stores just in-frame clones and leaves some out. Seen here are about 100,000 clones, 85% to 95% observed once, and the top ten hold 0.78%. This TCR came from a female donor in good health, enrolled as a control in a pregnancy study. This specimen consisted of peripheral blood, obtained in the third trimester of pregnancy.

The CDR3 nucleotides are TGTGCCAGCAGCCCCACTAGCGGGGTTTACGAGCAGTACTTC. Its translation: CASSPTSGVYEQYF. The chain has TRBV7-8 and TRBJ2-7, with 10 bases aligning to TRBD2. CDR1 SGHVS and CDR2 FQNEAQ come from the germline V gene. The V and J ends lost 5 bases and 4 bases, in that order; junction bases with no gene match: 5. The CDR3 spans 14 residues.